This TCR beta chain is from a study of T cells in Graves' hyperthyroidism and ophthalmopathy. This clonotype was counted many times. TCR beta CDR3 region amplification was performed from RNA transcripts. The HTBI primer set was used in a first-round RT-PCR of the TCR CDR3. TCRdb re-called the multiplex PCR reads with MiXCR, one entry per CDR3 protein. The sample contains some 400,000 distinct CDR3 sequences, 14% of which appear only once. The V and J ends lost 6 bases and 0 bases respectively, with 15 bases between them. This CDR3 spans 15 amino acids. Germline values: CDR1 DFQATT, CDR2 SNEGSKA (reference sequence).

Sequencing was performed on blood. The TCR originated in a woman aged 60-75 years with Graves' hyperthyroidism. This chain uses TRBV20-1 with TRBJ1-3; TRBD1 is a possible D gene (5 bases). CDR3 loop: CSAAGQLDSGNTIYF. For the CDR3, the DNA is TGCAGTGCCGCGGGGCAGCTAGACTCTGGAAACACCATATATTTT.